What follows are 26 T cell receptor beta chains derived from one specimen sequenced in a study of cytomegalovirus exposure and HLA in healthy donors. The PCR contained 60 Vbeta and 13 Jbeta primers. Clones were sequenced by immunoSEQ multiplex PCR, and TCRdb holds only the in-frame ones, with some missing. The data hold about 130,000 clones, with around 80% observed a single time. Sequenced input: PBMCs. Receptor source: a woman aged 45 to 65 in good health and CMV-seronegative.

This clone was found a few times. V gene TRBV7-9 combines with J gene TRBJ1-5; D remains ambiguous. The V end lost 2 bases, the J end lost 4 bases, and 6 bases lay between the germline ends. Germline V CDR1 and CDR2: SEHNR, FQNEAQ (reference sequence). The CDR3 is 13 amino acids. The CDR3 DNA follows: TGTGCCAGCAGCTTAAACAGTAATCAGCCCCAGCATTTT. The encoded protein is CASSLNSNQPQHF.

The rearrangement uses TRBV23-1 and TRBJ2-5; 9 nucleotides align to TRBD1. TRBV23-1 is labeled an ORF, and its function is uncertain. The trim removed 4 bases at V and 5 bases at J, leaving 11 bases unmatched. The CDR3 consists of 16 residues. CDR3 bases: TGCGCCAGCAGTCCTCCTGGGACAGGGTTAAGGGAGACCCAGTACTTC. Translating it yields CASSPPGTGLRETQYF.

This clone came up once. The V call is TRBV7-3, the J call TRBJ1-1, with D uncertain. Per the germline V gene, CDR1 is SGHTA and CDR2 is FQGTGA. Between the trimmed V and J ends, which lost 6 bases and 0 bases, there was a span of 11 bases. The CDR3 sequence is 14 residues long. CDR3 protein: CASSRKGVNTEAFF. The DNA of the CDR3 is TGTGCCAGCAGTCGCAAGGGAGTGAACACTGAAGCTTTCTTT.

With regard to this clone: One end of the junction varies from germline; a read error may be responsible. The chain combines TRBV4-2 with TRBJ1-5; no definite D call. The CDR3 contains 15 residues. Germline V gene sequence: CDR1 LGHNA, CDR2 YNFKEQ. CDR3 DNA sequence: TGTGCCAGCAGCCAAGAAGGAGGGTTCAATCAGCCCCAGAATTTT. Its protein product is CASSQEGGFNQPQNF.

This clone was observed a single time. This chain links TRBV10-2 with TRBJ1-2; 8 bases agree with TRBD1. The CDR3 runs to 14 residues. Germline assignment: CDR1 WSHSY and CDR2 SAAADI. The trim removed 4 bases at V and 6 bases at J, leaving 7 bases unmatched. The CDR3 reads CASSALSTGDGYTF. The CDR3 DNA reads TGCGCCAGCAGTGCCCTTTCGACAGGGGATGGCTACACCTTC.

This sequence joins TRBV4-3 and TRBJ2-3; TRBD1 aligns across 9 bases. Germline V CDR1 and CDR2: LGHNA, YSLEER. The V segment lost 1 base and the J segment 3 bases; nucleotides outside the gene matches: 2. The CDR3 has 15 residues. CDR3 nucleotide sequence: TGCGCCAGCAGCCAAGCCGGGACAGGGACAGATACGCAGTATTTT. Translated, it gives CASSQAGTGTDTQYF.

The chain joins TRBV2 to TRBJ1-1; 7 bases agree with TRBD1. The CDR3 consists of 17 residues. With 6 bases clipped from V and 1 base from J, the junction kept 14 bases outside the gene matches. CDR1 and CDR2 (germline): SNHLY, FYNNEI. CDR3 loop: CASRAYTGDVRNTEAFF. The CDR3 nucleotides are TGTGCCAGCAGGGCCTATACAGGGGACGTCAGGAACACTGAAGCTTTCTTT.

In the case of this clone: Sequence at one end of the junction differs from germline and may be a read error. The V call is TRBV2, the J call TRBJ2-7, with 9 bases identical to TRBD1. The CDR3 length is 12 residues. Germline lookup yields CDR1 SNHLY and CDR2 FYNNEI. CDR3 in DNA: TGTGCCAGCAGAATAACTCCGGGACAGGGAATCTTC. Its translation: CASRITPGQGIF.

This clone has just one count. CDR3 DNA: TGCGCCAGCAGCGTGAACCTAGCGGGCGACTACAATGAGCAGTTCTTC. Protein: CASSVNLAGDYNEQFF. J is TRBJ2-1 and V is TRBV5-1; 8 bases line up with TRBD2. CDR3 size: 16 residues. CDR1 SGHRS and CDR2 YFSETQ come from the germline V gene. The junction had 9 bases not matched to a gene; V was cut back by 4 bases and J by 3 bases.

The sample holds one count of this clone. This rearrangement joins TRBV7-2 to TRBJ1-2; TRBD1 aligns across 8 bases. This CDR3 contains 18 residues. Germline lookup yields CDR1 SGHTA and CDR2 FQGNSA. The V and J ends lost 5 bases and 0 bases, in that order; junction bases with no gene match: 14. The CDR3 DNA reads as TGTGCCAGCAGCCCTGGGTGGGACAGGCCTAGTCCTAACTATGGCTACACCTTC. Its translation: CASSPGWDRPSPNYGYTF.

This clone was picked up a small number of times. This chain uses TRBV30 with TRBJ1-1; D is perhaps TRBD1 (6 bases). The CDR3 consists of 14 residues. The V end lost 6 bases, the J end lost 2 bases, and 16 bases lay between the germline ends. Per the germline V gene, CDR1 is GTSNPN and CDR2 is SVGIG (reference sequence). The CDR3 coding sequence is TGTGCCTGCCAGATTACAGGGACAAACACTGAAGCTTTCTTT. As protein: CACQITGTNTEAFF.

This chain connects TRBV5-1 to TRBJ2-7, with 11 bases that match TRBD1. The CDR3 spans 17 residues. The trim removed 0 bases at V and 6 bases at J, leaving 11 bases unmatched. The germline CDR1 and CDR2 sequences are SGHRS and YFSETQ. Here the CDR3 reads CASSLGGPGQGVGEQYF. The DNA for the CDR3 is TGCGCCAGCAGCTTGGGGGGACCGGGACAGGGGGTCGGCGAGCAGTACTTC. The whole variable domain, filled in from reference TRBV5-1 and TRBJ2-7, reads KAGVTQTPRYLIKTRGQQVTLSCSPISGHRSVSWYQQTPGQGLQFLFEYFSETQRNKGNFPGRFSGRQFSNSRSEMNVSTLELGDSALYLCASSLGGPGQGVGEQYFGPGTRLTVT.

In its sample, this clone was seen once. The chain couples TRBV7-2 to TRBJ1-5; no definite D call. There are 16 residues in the CDR3. The V and J ends lost 2 bases and 6 bases respectively, with 17 bases between them. Germline V gives CDR1 SGHTA, CDR2 FQGNSA. CDR3 region: CASSLHGSGVVQPQHF. CDR3 in DNA: TGTGCCAGCAGCTTACATGGGAGTGGGGTTGTTCAGCCCCAGCATTTT.

The chain has TRBV12-2 and TRBJ2-1; the listed D gene, TRBD2, was not tested against the DNA. TRBV12-2 constitutes a pseudogene. The CDR3 length is 16 residues. Here the CDR3 DNA reads TGTGCAAGTCGCTTAGGGGGGGGACTAACGGACAATGAGCAGTTCTTC. This codes for CASRLGGGLTDNEQFF.

This sequence joins TRBV5-1 and TRBJ2-5, with 11 positions matching TRBD1. The J call is doubtful: the DNA matches TRBJ2-7 better. CDR1 and CDR2 (germline): SGHRS, YFSETQ. The CDR3 totals 15 residues. CDR3 residues: CASSSDRGRIPEQYF. The CDR3 DNA sequence: TGCGCCAGCAGCTCGGACAGGGGGCGAATCCCCGAGCAGTACTTC.

V usage is TRBV19 and J usage is TRBJ1-5; D unresolved. CDR3 length: 15 residues. Germline V CDR1 and CDR2: LNHDA, SQIVND (reference sequence). Trimming stripped 1 base from V and 5 bases from J, with 12 bases between. CDR3 sequence (DNA): TGTGCCAGTAGTATAGTTCGGGGTGGGGATCAGCCCCAGCATTTT. It translates to CASSIVRGGDQPQHF.

Points on this clone: Other DNA sequences of this sample code for an identical CDR3. This chain links TRBV29-1 with TRBJ2-3, with a possible D match to TRBD2 (5 bases). V was cut by 1 base and J by 0 bases, with 11 bases left in between. This CDR3 has 15 amino acids. CDR1 is SQVTM, CDR2 ANQGSEA, per germline. CDR3 sequence reads: CSVEGASSSTDTQYF. In nucleotides, the CDR3 is TGCAGCGTTGAAGGTGCTAGCAGTAGCACAGATACGCAGTATTTT.

This clone was seen only a few times. The J gene is TRBJ1-5, the V gene TRBV29-1; D is possibly TRBD1 (5 bases). The V gene lost 6 bases and the J gene lost 0 bases, with 9 bases spanning the gap. CDR3 length: 13 amino acids. The germline V gene has CDR1 SQVTM and CDR2 ANQGSEA. The CDR3 nucleotides read TGCAGCGTGGGAGGGGTTAGCAATCAGCCCCAGCATTTT. Its translation is CSVGGVSNQPQHF. The full variable domain, rest sourced from reference TRBV29-1 and TRBJ1-5, is SAVISQKPSRDICQRGTSLTIQCQVDSQVTMMFWYRQQPGQSLTLIATANQGSEATYESGFVIDKFPISRPNLTFSTLTVSNMSPEDSSIYLCSVGGVSNQPQHFGDGTRLSIL.

This clone was seen just once. This chain links TRBV14 with TRBJ2-1; 10 bases line up with TRBD2. Germline CDR1 SGHDN, CDR2 FVKESK. The CDR3 has 16 amino acids. V shed 4 bases and J 7 bases; nucleotides not matched to a gene: 10. The CDR3 protein is CASSPPGTSAWNEQFF. CDR3 nucleotide sequence: TGTGCCAGCAGCCCTCCCGGGACTAGCGCATGGAATGAGCAGTTCTTC.

The CDR3 spells CASSMGSRTGLYSNQPQHF. In nucleotides, the CDR3 is TGTGCCAGTAGTATGGGATCGAGGACAGGTTTGTATAGCAATCAGCCCCAGCATTTT. This rearrangement joins TRBV19 to TRBJ1-5, with 7 bases aligning to TRBD1. Germline V lookup: CDR1 LNHDA, CDR2 SQIVND (reference sequence). The CDR3 extends over 19 amino acids. The ends lost 3 bases at V and 0 bases at J; junction bases unmatched: 14.

The V and J genes are TRBV2 and TRBJ2-7, with D perhaps matching TRBD1 (5 bases). Trimming stripped 6 bases from V and 5 bases from J, with 14 bases between. CDR1 and CDR2 from the germline V gene are SNHLY and FYNNEI. The CDR3 spans 13 residues. The CDR3 DNA follows: TGTGCCAGCAGGCAGATTCCAGGGAACGAGCAGTACTTC. It is translated as CASRQIPGNEQYF.

This chain connects TRBV14 to TRBJ2-7; D might be TRBD1 (6 bases). The V gene lost 6 bases and the J gene lost 2 bases, with 14 bases spanning the gap. This CDR3 spans 14 amino acids. CDR1 is SGHDN and CDR2 is FVKESK in the germline V gene. The CDR3 loop is CASRSSGEPYEQYV. CDR3 DNA sequence: TGTGCCAGCAGAAGTTCAGGGGAACCCTACGAGCAGTACGTC.

The chain has TRBV5-4 and TRBJ2-3; D gene unclear. The CDR3 runs to 14 residues. Germline CDR1 and CDR2: SGHNT and YYREEE (reference sequence). V lost 0 bases and J 4 bases, leaving 9 bases between the germline ends. In DNA form, the CDR3 reads TGTGCCAGCAGCTTGGGGTCCCGGGCAGATACGCAGTATTTT. Protein sequence: CASSLGSRADTQYF.

The rearrangement joins TRBV6-5 to TRBJ2-1; perhaps TRBD1 as D (5 bases). The V gene lost 4 bases and the J gene lost 8 bases, with 9 bases spanning the gap. In germline, CDR1 is MNHEY, CDR2 SVGAGI. The CDR3 totals 12 residues. The CDR3 reads CASSSQADEQFF. The CDR3, as DNA: TGTGCCAGCAGTTCACAGGCTGATGAGCAGTTCTTC.

V is TRBV7-2 and J is TRBJ2-3, with a possible D match to TRBD2 (6 bases). Per the germline V gene, CDR1 is SGHTA and CDR2 is FQGNSA. This CDR3 is built from 13 residues. Trimming stripped 6 bases from V and 7 bases from J, with 14 bases between. DNA of the CDR3: TGTGCCAGCAGTCAACACTGGACTAATACGCAGTATTTT. As protein: CASSQHWTNTQYF.

V is TRBV28 and J is TRBJ1-4; 10 nucleotides line up with TRBD1. This CDR3 comprises 15 residues. After removal of 5 bases from V and 8 bases from J, the junction contained 8 bases not matched to a gene. The germline CDR1 and CDR2 sequences are MDHEN and SYDVKM. The CDR3 region is CASSLAGTGEEKLFF. DNA of the CDR3: TGTGCCAGCAGTCTGGCCGGGACAGGGGAGGAAAAACTGTTTTTT.